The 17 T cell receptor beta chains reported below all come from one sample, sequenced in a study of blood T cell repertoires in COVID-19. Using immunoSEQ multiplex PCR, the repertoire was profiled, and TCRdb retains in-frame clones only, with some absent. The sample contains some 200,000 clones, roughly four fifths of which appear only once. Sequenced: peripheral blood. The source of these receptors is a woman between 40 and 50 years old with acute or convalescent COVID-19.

CDR3 nucleotide sequence: TGCGCCAGCAGTGGGGGGGGGCGGAGTGAGCAGTTCTTC. It yields the protein CASSGGGRSEQFF. V gene TRBV5-1 combines with J gene TRBJ2-1, with D perhaps TRBD2 (7 bases). Germline CDR1 reads SGHRS; CDR2 reads YFSETQ. The CDR3 runs to 13 residues. V dropped 5 bases and J dropped 9 bases, with 15 bases sitting between them.

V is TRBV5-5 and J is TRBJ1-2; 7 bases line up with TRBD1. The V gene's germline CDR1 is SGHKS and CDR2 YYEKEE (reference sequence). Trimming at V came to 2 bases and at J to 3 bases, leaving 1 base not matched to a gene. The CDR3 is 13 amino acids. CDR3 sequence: CASSFQGDYGYTF. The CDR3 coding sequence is TGTGCCAGCAGCTTCCAGGGGGACTATGGCTACACCTTC.

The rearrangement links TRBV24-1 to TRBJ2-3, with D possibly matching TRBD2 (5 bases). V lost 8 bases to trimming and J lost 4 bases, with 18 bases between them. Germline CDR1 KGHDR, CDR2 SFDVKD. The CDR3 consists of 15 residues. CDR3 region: CATTPGEGRSDTQYF. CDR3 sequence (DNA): TGTGCCACCACCCCAGGCGAGGGCCGCTCAGATACGCAGTATTTT.

Here the CDR3 DNA reads TGTGCCAGCAGTGGGGGTTGGGGGCAGGGAGGAAACACCATATATTTT. Protein product: CASSGGWGQGGNTIYF. The chain is built from TRBV6-6 and TRBJ1-3; TRBD1 is a possible D gene (6 bases). This CDR3 is 16 amino acids long. V was clipped by 5 bases and J by 4 bases, with 18 bases between them. Looked up from germline, CDR1 is MNHNY and CDR2 is SVGAGI (reference sequence).

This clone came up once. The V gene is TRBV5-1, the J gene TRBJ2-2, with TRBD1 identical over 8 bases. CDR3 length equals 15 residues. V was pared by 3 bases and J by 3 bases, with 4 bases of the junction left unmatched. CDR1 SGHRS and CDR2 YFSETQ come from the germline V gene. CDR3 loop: CASSSDREYTGELFF. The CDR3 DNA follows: TGCGCCAGCAGCTCGGACAGGGAATACACCGGGGAGCTGTTTTTT.

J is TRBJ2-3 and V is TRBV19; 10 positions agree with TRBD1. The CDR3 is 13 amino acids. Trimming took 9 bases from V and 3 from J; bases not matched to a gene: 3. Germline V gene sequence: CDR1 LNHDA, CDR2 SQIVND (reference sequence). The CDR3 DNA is TGTGCCAGCCTGGGACAGGGGACAGATACGCAGTATTTT. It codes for CASLGQGTDTQYF.

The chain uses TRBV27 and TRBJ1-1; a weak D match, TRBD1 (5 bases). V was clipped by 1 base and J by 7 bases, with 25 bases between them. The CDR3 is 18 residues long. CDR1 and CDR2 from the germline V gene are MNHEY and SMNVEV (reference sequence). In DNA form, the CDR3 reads TGTGCCAGCAGTTTATTCTCTCGGGGGAGAGGCCCTGGGAGTGAAGCTTTCTTT. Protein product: CASSLFSRGRGPGSEAFF.

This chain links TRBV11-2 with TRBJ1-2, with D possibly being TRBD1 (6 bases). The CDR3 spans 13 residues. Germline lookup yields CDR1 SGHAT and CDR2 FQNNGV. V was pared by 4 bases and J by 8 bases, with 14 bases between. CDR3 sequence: CASSYRGNDGYTF. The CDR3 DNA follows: TGTGCCAGCAGCTATAGGGGGAACGACGGCTACACCTTC.

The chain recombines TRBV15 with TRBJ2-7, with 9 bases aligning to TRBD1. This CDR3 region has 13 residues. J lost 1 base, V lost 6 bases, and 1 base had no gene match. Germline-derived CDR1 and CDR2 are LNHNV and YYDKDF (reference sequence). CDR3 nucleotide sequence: TGTGCCACCAGGACAGGGGGGTCCTACGAGCAGTACTTC. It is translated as CATRTGGSYEQYF.

The CDR3 loop reads CAIRGDNEQFF. CDR3 nucleotides: TGTGCCATCAGAGGGGACAATGAGCAGTTCTTC. The chain uses TRBV10-3 and TRBJ2-1; possible D gene TRBD1, 5 bases. Trimming stripped 6 bases from V and 5 bases from J, with 5 bases between. Germline loops: CDR1 ENHRY, CDR2 SYGVKD. The CDR3 runs to 11 residues.

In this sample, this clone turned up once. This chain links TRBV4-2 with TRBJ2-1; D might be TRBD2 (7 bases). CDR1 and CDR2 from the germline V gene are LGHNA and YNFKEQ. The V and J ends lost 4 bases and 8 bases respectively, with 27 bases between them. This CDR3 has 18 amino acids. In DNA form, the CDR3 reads TGTGCCAGCAGCCGGGCCGCTCGGGGGGCCCTCCGGGGGGATGAGCAGTTCTTC. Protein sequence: CASSRAARGALRGDEQFF.

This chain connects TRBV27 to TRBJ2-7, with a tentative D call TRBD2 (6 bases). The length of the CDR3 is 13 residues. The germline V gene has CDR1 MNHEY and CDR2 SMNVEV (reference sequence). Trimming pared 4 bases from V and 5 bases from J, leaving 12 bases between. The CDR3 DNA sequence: TGTGCCAGCAGTTGGCGGGGCGGGGACGAGCAGTACTTC. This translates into CASSWRGGDEQYF.

The CDR3 sequence is CASSLGQGAPISYNEQFF. CDR3 DNA sequence: TGCGCCAGCAGCTTGGGACAGGGCGCTCCAATCTCCTACAATGAGCAGTTCTTC. The chain carries TRBV5-1 and TRBJ2-1, with 7 bases identical to TRBD1. CDR1 and CDR2 (germline): SGHRS, YFSETQ. The CDR3 loop spans 18 amino acids. The V segment lost 0 bases and the J segment 0 bases; nucleotides outside the gene matches: 9.

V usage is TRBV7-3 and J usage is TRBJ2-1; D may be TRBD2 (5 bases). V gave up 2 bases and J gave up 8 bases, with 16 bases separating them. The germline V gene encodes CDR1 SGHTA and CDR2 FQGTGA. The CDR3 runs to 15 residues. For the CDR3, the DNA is TGTGCCAGCAGCTTAGGGTCCGGACTTGCTTATGAGCAGTTCTTC. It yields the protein CASSLGSGLAYEQFF.

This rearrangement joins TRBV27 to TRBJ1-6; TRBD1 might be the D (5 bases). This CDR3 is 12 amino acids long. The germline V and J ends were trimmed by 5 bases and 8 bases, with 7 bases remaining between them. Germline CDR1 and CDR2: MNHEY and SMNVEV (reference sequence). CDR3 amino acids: CASSVRDSPLHF. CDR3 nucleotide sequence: TGTGCCAGCAGTGTCAGGGATTCACCCCTCCACTTT.

The CDR3 DNA sequence: TGTGCCAGCAGCCAAGCCGGGACTACCACGCAGTATTTT. It is translated as CASSQAGTTTQYF. The chain recombines TRBV3-1 (or the pseudogene TRBV3-2) with TRBJ2-3; 7 nucleotides match TRBD2. The germline gives CDR1 LGHDT, CDR2 YNNKEL (reference sequence). With V trimmed by 1 base and J by 9 bases, 4 bases remained unmatched. The CDR3 totals 13 residues.

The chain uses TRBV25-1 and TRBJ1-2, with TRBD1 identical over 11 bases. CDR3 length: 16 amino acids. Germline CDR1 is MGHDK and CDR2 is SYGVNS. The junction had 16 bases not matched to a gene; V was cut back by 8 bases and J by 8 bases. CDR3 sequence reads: CASPGTRDRGTDGYTF. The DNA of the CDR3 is TGTGCCAGCCCTGGGACTAGGGACAGGGGGACGGACGGCTACACCTTC.